The clone carrying this T cell receptor beta chain was observed a few times. What it recognizes is unknown. Via MiXCR, TCRdb re-called the reads, giving one row per CDR3 protein. This sample has around 100,000 distinct CDR3 sequences, with under 35% found just once. These data originate in a study of T cell repertoires in cytomegalovirus infection. V lost 2 bases to trimming and J lost 8 bases, with 19 bases between them. Germline CDR1 reads MNHEY; CDR2 reads SVGEGT. The CDR3 covers 17 residues. This sequence joins TRBV6-2 or TRBV6-3 and TRBJ1-6; D is unresolved. Sequences were derived from CD8+ T cells from cultured PBMCs, sampled from culture after CMV antigen stimulation. The origin of this receptor is a human donor in good health (CMV status not recorded). Some clones in this sample may be carry-over from other donors' samples. The CDR3 nucleotides read TGTGCCAGCAGTTACAGGTTTGTCTCGCTCAACGATTCACCCCTCCACTTT. Protein product: CASSYRFVSLNDSPLHF.